This T cell receptor beta chain was sequenced for a study of T cell responses to AZD1222 COVID-19 vaccine. Background on the study: Recipients boosted at about 4 weeks or about 12 weeks are pooled. Study-level results: AZD1222 recipients seropositive at baseline numbered only 5 or 6.

Produced via immunoSEQ multiplex PCR; TCRdb's table is partial and in-frame only. In the table there are over 150,000 clones, about 90% of which are singletons. This clone showed up just once. Its antigen is currently unknown. Trimming cost V 0 bases and J 6 bases, with 15 bases left between them. There are 15 residues in the CDR3. From germline, CDR1 is SGDLS and CDR2 YYNGEE. The chain uses TRBV9 and TRBJ1-1; D possibly corresponds to TRBD1 (5 bases). The origin of this receptor is an adult in good health. This specimen was peripheral blood, taken on day 0 of AZD1222 vaccination. CDR3 sequence reads: CASSVEGRGWAEAFF. The CDR3 DNA reads TGTGCCAGCAGCGTAGAGGGAAGGGGATGGGCTGAAGCTTTCTTT. Variable domain in full (rest from reference TRBV9 and TRBJ1-1): DSGVTQTPKHLITATGQRVTLRCSPRSGDLSVYWYQQSLDQGLQFLIQYYNGEERAKGNILERFSAQQFPDLHSELNLSSLELGDSALYFCASSVEGRGWAEAFFGQGTRLTVV.